These 22 T cell receptor beta chains came from one sample sequenced in a study of a mutant IDH1 vaccine in newly diagnosed glioma. These receptors' antigens are unknown. Assay used: immunoSEQ multiplex PCR; TCRdb lists only in-frame clones, some missing. Of 95,000 to 120,000 clones listed, 90% are singletons. Time point defined: week 11, during vaccination. Doses comprised 300 ug of mutant IDH1 20-mer peptide each, plus topical imiquimod. The specimen was PBMCs, collected from a glioma patient whose treatment included an IDH1 peptide vaccine. The source is a woman between 50 and 59 years old with glioma.

The chain joins TRBV14 to TRBJ1-3; unclear D gene. Germline V gene sequence: CDR1 SGHDN, CDR2 FVKESK. The CDR3 spans 13 residues. V was pared by 1 base and J by 4 bases, with 5 bases between. CDR3 protein: CASSQGVGNTIYF. The CDR3 DNA follows: TGTGCCAGCAGCCAAGGAGTGGGAAACACCATATATTTT.

This sequence joins TRBV15 and TRBJ2-6, with D possibly being TRBD2 (6 bases). This CDR3 spans 18 amino acids. V lost 1 base and J lost 1, with 14 bases in between. Germline V gene data show CDR1 as LNHNV and CDR2 as YYDKDF (reference sequence). The CDR3 coding sequence is TGTGCCACCAGCAGAGTAATGGGAGGCGGGTCTGGGGCCAACGTCCTGACTTTC. Translation: CATSRVMGGGSGANVLTF.

The chain carries TRBV6-5 and TRBJ1-4; the D is unclear. Trimming removed 6 bases at V and 1 base at J, with 9 bases between. Germline V CDR1 and CDR2: MNHEY, SVGAGI. The CDR3 extends over 14 amino acids. The CDR3 spells CASSLTRTNEKLFF. The CDR3 coding sequence is TGTGCCAGCAGCTTAACCAGAACTAATGAAAAACTGTTTTTT.

The chain is built from TRBV15 and TRBJ1-3; D is ambiguous. CDR3 length: 16 amino acids. Per germline, CDR1 LNHNV and CDR2 YYDKDF (reference sequence). Deletions cut 0 bases from V and 0 bases from J, with 9 bases between. The CDR3: CATSRERSYSGNTIYF. The CDR3 DNA is TGTGCCACCAGCAGAGAGCGGAGTTACTCTGGAAACACCATATATTTT.

V is TRBV2 and J is TRBJ2-1, with 9 bases matching TRBD1. The CDR3 is made up of 14 amino acids. Germline lookup yields CDR1 SNHLY and CDR2 FYNNEI. V was clipped by 6 bases and J by 4 bases; unmatched bases: 4. The CDR3 region is CASREGQGYNEQFF. The CDR3 region has the DNA TGTGCCAGCAGGGAGGGACAGGGTTACAATGAGCAGTTCTTC. Together with reference TRBV2 and TRBJ2-1, the CDR3 gives the full variable domain: EPEVTQTPSHQVTQMGQEVILRCVPISNHLYFYWYRQILGQKVEFLVSFYNNEISEKSEIFDDQFSVERPDGSNFTLKIRSTKLEDSAMYFCASREGQGYNEQFFGPGTRLTVL.

V usage is TRBV6-1 and J usage is TRBJ2-5; TRBD2 aligns across 9 bases. The DNA matches TRBJ2-7 better at its end, which makes the J call doubtful. The CDR3 is 15 residues long. Germline-derived CDR1 and CDR2 are MNHNS and SASEGT. CDR3: CASTLRGGRDNEQYF. DNA for the CDR3: TGTGCCAGCACCTTAAGGGGCGGGAGGGACAACGAGCAGTACTTC.

The chain uses TRBV28 and TRBJ2-1; D perhaps matches TRBD2 (6 bases). V lost 5 bases to trimming and J lost 8 bases, with 13 bases between them. Germline V gene data show CDR1 as MDHEN and CDR2 as SYDVKM. This CDR3 is 13 amino acids long. This chain's CDR3 is CASSGDSRHEQFF. In nucleotides, the CDR3 is TGTGCCAGCAGTGGGGACTCCCGCCATGAGCAGTTCTTC.

CDR3 in DNA: TGTGCCAGCAGGGGTAGGGCCGGGGAGCTGTTTTTT. It codes for CASRGRAGELFF. This chain uses TRBV2 with TRBJ2-2; D not certain. V was cut by 6 bases and J by 6 bases, with 8 bases left in between. The CDR3 spans 12 residues. Germline values: CDR1 SNHLY, CDR2 FYNNEI.

The chain employs TRBV9 and TRBJ1-2; 8 nucleotides align to TRBD1. Unmatched junction bases numbered 7, after V lost 0 bases and J lost 9 bases. Germline V gene lookup returns CDR1 SGDLS and CDR2 YYNGEE. The CDR3 covers 14 residues. The chain's CDR3 is CASSVEQGGFSYTF. CDR3 DNA sequence: TGTGCCAGCAGCGTAGAACAGGGGGGCTTCAGCTACACCTTC. Variable domain in full (rest from reference TRBV9 and TRBJ1-2): DSGVTQTPKHLITATGQRVTLRCSPRSGDLSVYWYQQSLDQGLQFLIQYYNGEERAKGNILERFSAQQFPDLHSELNLSSLELGDSALYFCASSVEQGGFSYTFGSGTRLTVV.

The chain has TRBV18 and TRBJ1-1; D is possibly TRBD1 (5 bases). The CDR3 runs to 15 residues. Germline V gene data show CDR1 as KGHSH and CDR2 as LQKENI. Between the trimmed V and J ends, which lost 2 bases and 4 bases, there was a span of 14 bases. The CDR3 nucleotides are TGTGCCAGCTCACCAATCCAGCTAGGGACCACTGAAGCTTTCTTT. Protein: CASSPIQLGTTEAFF.

The rearrangement links TRBV6-5 to TRBJ2-3, with a tentative D call TRBD2 (5 bases). Germline CDR1 reads MNHEY; CDR2 reads SVGAGI. V was cut by 0 bases and J by 2 bases, with 6 bases left in between. The CDR3 consists of 14 residues. The CDR3 bases are TGTGCCAGCAGTTACTCGGACTTCACAGATACGCAGTATTTT. This translates into CASSYSDFTDTQYF.

The chain's CDR3 is CASSPRGYNEQFF. CDR3 DNA: TGTGCCAGTAGCCCTAGAGGGTACAATGAGCAGTTCTTC. The chain uses TRBV19 and TRBJ2-1; the D gene is possibly TRBD2 (5 bases). CDR1 and CDR2 (germline): LNHDA, SQIVND (reference sequence). This CDR3 has 13 residues. Trimming took off 6 bases at V and 4 bases at J, with 10 bases between the two ends.

The V call is TRBV5-4, the J call TRBJ2-1, with D perhaps TRBD2 (5 bases). The CDR3 covers 13 residues. The V gene's germline CDR1 is SGHNT and CDR2 YYREEE (reference sequence). Trimming removed 4 bases at V and 5 bases at J, with 10 bases between. The CDR3 reads CASSRGQNNEQFF. CDR3 bases: TGTGCCAGCAGCCGAGGGCAGAACAATGAGCAGTTCTTC.

This clone was seen a single time. The rearrangement joins TRBV9 to TRBJ1-1, with a tentative D call TRBD1 (5 bases). This CDR3 has 12 amino acids. Germline assignment: CDR1 SGDLS and CDR2 YYNGEE. The V end lost 0 bases, the J end lost 8 bases, and 8 bases lay between the germline ends. In DNA, the CDR3 is TGTGCCAGCAGCGTAGCGGGGGGGGAAGCTTTCTTT. Its protein product is CASSVAGGEAFF.

The chain carries TRBV5-1 and TRBJ2-7; 7 bases fit TRBD2. Germline V CDR1 and CDR2: SGHRS, YFSETQ. CDR3 length: 16 residues. The V gene end was trimmed by 0 bases and the J gene end by 2 bases; junction bases not matched to a gene: 8. CDR3 DNA: TGCGCCAGCAGCTTGGGGTCTAGCGCGGGAGCCTACGAGCAGTACTTC. This encodes CASSLGSSAGAYEQYF.

This clone occurred a few times. The V call is TRBV28, the J call TRBJ1-3, with a possible D match to TRBD1 (5 bases). The CDR3 has 16 residues. Trimming left V 3 bases short and J 2 bases short, with 14 bases between. The germline gives CDR1 MDHEN, CDR2 SYDVKM. The CDR3 reads CASSLGGRGTGNTIYF. In DNA form, the CDR3 reads TGTGCCAGCAGTTTGGGCGGTCGGGGGACTGGAAACACCATATATTTT.

This chain links TRBV19 with TRBJ1-1; D is ambiguous. With 0 bases removed from V and 7 bases from J, the gap between germline ends came to 15 bases. The CDR3 is made up of 15 amino acids. From germline, CDR1 is LNHDA and CDR2 SQIVND (reference sequence). CDR3 sequence reads: CASSIDLNVLGEAFF. Written as DNA, the CDR3 is TGTGCCAGTAGTATAGATTTGAACGTTTTAGGTGAAGCTTTCTTT. Variable domain in full (rest from reference TRBV19 and TRBJ1-1): DGGITQSPKYLFRKEGQNVTLSCEQNLNHDAMYWYRQDPGQGLRLIYYSQIVNDFQKGDIAEGYSVSREKKESFPLTVTSAQKNPTAFYLCASSIDLNVLGEAFFGQGTRLTVV.

V and J are TRBV11-2 and TRBJ2-5; no clear D. Near its end, the DNA agrees better with TRBJ2-7, so the J call may be wrong. In germline, CDR1 is SGHAT, CDR2 FQNNGV. The CDR3 is 13 amino acids. The CDR3 DNA sequence: TGTGCCAGCAGCCCTACTGGCTTCTACGAGCAGTACTTC. Amino acid sequence: CASSPTGFYEQYF.

V and J are TRBV4-1 and TRBJ2-4; 7 bases match TRBD2. V was clipped by 1 base and J by 1 base; unmatched bases: 10. This CDR3 comprises 18 residues. CDR1 and CDR2 (germline): MGHRA, YSYEKL. In DNA, the CDR3 is TGCGCCAGCAGCCAAGGGCTAGCGGTGGGAGGGGCCAAAAACATTCAGTACTTC. This gives the protein CASSQGLAVGGAKNIQYF.

The V call is TRBV6-5, the J call TRBJ1-1; a weak D match, TRBD1 (5 bases). The V end lost 6 bases, the J end lost 7 bases, and 12 bases lay between the germline ends. Germline V gives CDR1 MNHEY, CDR2 SVGAGI. The CDR3 covers 12 residues. The CDR3, as DNA: TGTGCCAGCAGAAGCAGGGTTTTTGAAGCTTTCTTT. Residues: CASRSRVFEAFF.

This chain joins TRBV11-2 and TRBJ1-1; D might be TRBD1 (6 bases). This CDR3 spans 12 amino acids. The V gene's germline CDR1 is SGHAT and CDR2 FQNNGV. With 0 bases removed from V and 11 bases from J, the gap between germline ends came to 10 bases. CDR3 sequence reads: CASSLDRGRAFF. CDR3 DNA sequence: TGTGCCAGCAGCTTAGACCGGGGGCGGGCTTTCTTT.

V gene TRBV19 combines with J gene TRBJ1-2; D gene ambiguous. Between the trimmed V and J ends, which lost 1 base and 0 bases, there was a span of 6 bases. The CDR3 is made up of 14 amino acids. CDR1 LNHDA and CDR2 SQIVND come from the germline V gene (reference sequence). CDR3 residues: CASSIVQTNYGYTF. For the CDR3, the DNA is TGTGCCAGTAGTATAGTACAGACTAACTATGGCTACACCTTC.